This T cell receptor (beta chain) originates from a study of shared clonotypes between healthy human individuals (TCRdb year 2020). Broadly, across the study: Three men and a couple of women, aged 18 to 49 years, made up the cohort. For each donor, CD4 naive and CD4 memory were each given three plates, CD8 naive was given two plates, and CD8 memory was given one plate. To estimate repertoire size and how much clonotypes are shared between individuals, the study performed deep sequencing of blood TCR repertoires from a handful of healthy adults. To increase sequencing depth and limit assay-specific biases, TCR repertoire library preparation and sequencing were carried out by different laboratories using diverse techniques. Between about 0.8 and 9 billion PBMCs per donor were obtained by leukapheresis.

Taken from cysteine to phenylalanine, the CDR3 has 13 residues. Only the CDR3 DNA is retained, 39 bases long and in frame from the first base. CDR1 is given as MNHNS and CDR2 as SASEGT, both from the germline V gene. The junction carries 10 bases between V and J, which are trimmed by 8 bases and 2 bases respectively. The donors were healthy, HIV-negative adults with no recently reported acute infections or vaccinations. Every donor was a Caucasian adult living in Nashville, Tennessee, USA. CD4+ T cells were enriched by magnetic negative selection, after which naive cells were positively selected on CD45RA and the negative fraction was taken as the memory subset. Blood was obtained by leukapheresis, after which PBMCs were separated by Ficoll-Histopaque density gradient centrifugation and cryopreserved in liquid nitrogen vapor phase. Analytical flow cytometry was used to check the purity and quantity of each magnetically sorted T cell population. Each sorted fraction had its genomic DNA isolated and then quantified by UV absorbance on a Nanodrop 2000c.

A word on this clone: There is no known antigen for this receptor. Per-base qualities were not stored, and no clone one base away is much larger.

Using the deep immunoSEQ assay, multiplex PCR amplified TCR CDR3 regions from genomic DNA. Extracted genomic DNA from each cell subset was spread evenly across all wells of several immunoSEQ 96-well plates, with each plate serving as a replicate. For sorted subsets, each replicate PCR was loaded with 150 to 250 ng genomic DNA, equivalent to 25,000 to 35,000 T cell genomes. Purified libraries were measured with a Qubit 3.0 fluorometer, size-checked on a Bioanalyzer 2100, and measured again with the KAPA Library Quantification kit. A separate single-read 150-cycle Illumina NextSeq 550 flow cell was used to sequence each immunoSEQ 96-well plate. Concerning the study's data processing: The immunoSEQ output contained only junctional sequences without quality scores, so filtering could not match that applied to full-length reads. To assign V/J genes and CDR3, sequences were annotated using PyIR, a Python wrapper for IgBLAST v1.9, with IMGT germline references. Reads were filtered out if the reads had weak V/J assignments (E-value above 1e-6), no CDR3, stop codons, out-of-frame junctions, or ambiguous translated residues. A V3J clonotype was defined by an identical inferred V gene, J gene, and CDR3 amino acid sequence. To compute the percentage overlap between repertoires, the number of shared unique clonotypes was divided by the size of the smaller repertoire. Repertoire richness was assessed with RTK rarefaction, the Chao1 estimator, and Recon v2.1 estimates of unobserved clonotypes. Generation probabilities for all TCRbeta clonotypes obtained by the gDNA method from a few donors were computed using OLGA. TCRdb took over this immuneACCESS table, retaining in-frame rearrangements with V and J assigned. Such tables are incomplete; in checked studies, under half of the missing clones stem from an unresolved V gene, and the remainder is unexplained. V and J calls plus clone size are reproduced from that table; the DNA served to infer D and trimming. Recorded for this sample are millions of clones; approximately 90% of them occurred a single time. Of the sample, roughly 0.13% falls within the top ten clones.

Points the paper makes about the study in general: Because the study included a small number of donors, the genetic and exposure-history diversity represented was limited. Compared with non-shared clonotypes, the clonotypes found in all four sorted-subset donors had higher generation probabilities. Pairwise subsampling led to the expectation that sequencing depth would affect the degree of clonotype sharing among donors. Even with the large sequencing depth, rarefaction of the sorted-subset datasets indicated that sequencing was incomplete. Sampling was restricted to blood, and TCR repertoires in tissues likely differ from the TCR repertoires found in blood. Across four donors, 4.5% to 6.5% of naive CD4, roughly 3.4% of naive CD8, 2.3% of memory CD4, and under 0.45% of memory CD8 clonotypes were shared. Estimated clonotype richness was generally larger for naive than for memory subsets.

The receptor chain draws on TRBV6-1 and TRBJ2-4; there is no confident call for the D gene. This clonotype originated in a man between 18 and 35 years old in good health. Material for sequencing was naive CD4+ T cells sorted from blood. The cell subset or site label for this specimen denotes: CD45RA+ positively selected. The CDR3 corresponds to CASQQFTKNIQYF. The DNA sequence is TGTGCCAGCCAACAGTTTACCAAAAACATTCAGTACTTC.